A selection of T cell receptor beta chains follows, all from one sample in a study of OX40 agonist ivuxolimab in advanced cancers. Repertoires were generated with immunoSEQ multiplex PCR, while TCRdb's copy carries only in-frame clones and drops some. The top ten hold about 10% of the sample, which has more than 45,000 clones, around 84% seen once. This material consisted of CD4+ or CD8+ T cells sorted from blood, taken in a trial of the OX40 agonist ivuxolimab. These receptors were obtained from an adult with an advanced solid tumor such as melanoma, head and neck, liver or kidney cancer. CDR3s leave out the opening cysteine and the closing phenylalanine or tryptophan.

j_call v_call cdr3_aa
TRBJ2-3 TRBV7-9 ASSSSQDTQY
TRBJ1-1 TRBV7-9 ASIPEGRAEAF
TRBJ1-4 TRBV2 ASSPGQWVLNEKLF
TRBJ2-1 TRBV4-1 ASSQDAGNNEQF
TRBJ1-1 TRBV6-1 ASVDRRFNTEAF
TRBJ2-5 TRBV27 ASSSRVPSSRETQY
TRBJ2-3 TRBV6-1 ASSEAPGPPDWLDTQY
TRBJ1-2 TRBV10-3 AIRVEGWGPRSYGYT
TRBJ2-3 TRBV2 ASTRSVTNTDTQY
TRBJ1-2 TRBV6-5 ASSSTVEHGYT
TRBJ1-2 TRBV29-1 NRGRSYGYT
TRBJ2-5 TRBV19 ASSNLRAGGLEETQY
TRBJ2-2 TRBV7-9 ASSLTVTGELF
TRBJ1-1 TRBV19 ASSMGPTNTEAF
TRBJ2-5 TRBV4-2 ASSDRAERGSQETQY
TRBJ2-1 TRBV14 ASSQDRRERQF
TRBJ1-2 TRBV12-5 ASGLPAYGYT
TRBJ2-7 TRBV7-2 ASSLWTVGLTYEQY
TRBJ1-5 TRBV19 ASSIVAQINQPQH
TRBJ2-3 TRBV6-4 ASSELAGDASTDTQY
TRBJ1-6 TRBV7-6 ASSSQSGVGNSPLH
TRBJ2-3 TRBV7-9 ASSPTDWKAEDTQY
TRBJ2-2 TRBV4-1 ASSPPGGWGTGELF
TRBJ2-2 TRBV7-9 ASRQDHTGELF
TRBJ2-7 TRBV6-5 ASSPGTAYEQY
TRBJ2-1 TRBV4-2 ASSQAGSRNNEQF
TRBJ1-3 TRBV9 ASSARTGSRNTIY
TRBJ2-3 TRBV5-6 ASSLGLDTQY
TRBJ2-7 TRBV10-3 AISESGSSYEQY
TRBJ2-1 TRBV5-4 ASSAGLAGRNEQF
TRBJ1-4 TRBV7-3 ASPPFGGGINATNEKLF
TRBJ1-5 TRBV7-5 ASSLGGTGVDNQPQH
TRBJ2-3 TRBV2 ASSGDTQY
TRBJ2-7 TRBV7-2 ASSVRTSGGPRGEQY
TRBJ2-3 TRBV28 ASSLGPAGTDTQY
TRBJ2-7 TRBV11-2 ASSLAQGGGYEQY
TRBJ1-1 TRBV27 ASRIGGNTEAF
TRBJ2-3 TRBV7-9 ASSPLGDGSTDTQY
TRBJ2-1 TRBV19 ASSKGQGWNEQF
TRBJ2-3 TRBV9 ASSVDRVGADTQY
TRBJ2-1 TRBV29-1 SVGQGSYNEQF
TRBJ2-7 TRBV19 ASSIGRAYEQY
TRBJ2-3 TRBV20-1 SARDPDTQY
TRBJ1-4 TRBV30 AWSELSGQNEKLF
TRBJ2-3 TRBV5-1 ASSVAQAAADTQY
TRBJ2-5 TRBV6-1 ASSGSSGAKPQETQY
TRBJ2-7 TRBV19 ASSTGTSGDEQY
TRBJ2-2 TRBV19 ASSMTSPPNTGELF
TRBJ2-5 TRBV5-1 ASSPSGNQETQY
TRBJ2-1 TRBV27 ASSLGVPGNNEQF
TRBJ2-5 TRBV29-1 SVEGPDTVSGSLYQETQY